This T cell receptor beta chain emerged from a study of lung T cells in sarcoidosis with Löfgren's syndrome. Turning to this clonotype: The antigen is not known. The CDR3 does not close with the conserved phenylalanine or tryptophan, likely indicating a read error.

This CDR3 contains 13 residues. Germline V gene data show CDR1 as SNHLY and CDR2 as FYNNEI. V was shortened by 7 bases and J by 5 bases, with 14 bases between the two germline ends. TCRdb re-analysed the reads in MiXCR, keeping a single row per CDR3 protein. The data contain 2,000 to 2,500 distinct CDR3 sequences, roughly 20% of them singletons. Study-level findings and limits: Shared TRAV12-1 and TRBV2 CDR3 motifs across Löfgren's syndrome patients reportedly suggested public CD4+ TCRs.

Sequenced input: CD4+ T cells from bronchoalveolar lavage. The chain links TRBV2 to TRBJ1-1; D possibly corresponds to TRBD1 (5 bases). The clonotype was recovered from a human donor with sarcoidosis (Löfgren's syndrome or another form), or a control subject (not recorded which). This chain's CDR3 is CASTVGTGTEAFL. The CDR3 bases are TGTGCCAGCACCGTCGGGACGGGGACTGAAGCTTTCCTT.